This record concerns one T cell receptor (beta chain) sequence. Its target is not known. The CDR3 is 11 amino acids. Germline V gives CDR1 ENHRY, CDR2 SYGVKD. Trimming shortened V by 10 bases and J by 10 bases, and 14 bases separated the two germline ends. This sample is part of a study of CD8+ T cells in alopecia areata. Reverse transcription of extracted RNA yielded cDNA, which provided the sequencing template. The protocol was immunoSEQ multiplex PCR, while the TCRdb copy is restricted to in-frame clones and leaves out a portion. The table has more than 200,000 clones, around two thirds seen once. Study conclusions and caveats: The study found TCR sharing across patients less clear than in mice, possibly for HLA reasons.

The V gene is TRBV10-3, the J gene TRBJ2-1; D is unresolved. Specimen: CD4+ T cells sorted from blood, collected at week 0. The TCR was taken from a human donor with alopecia areata. The DNA of the CDR3 is TGTGCCACCTCCCAGGAGTGGGAGCAGTTCTTC. This codes for CATSQEWEQFF.